This T cell receptor (beta chain) was sequenced in a study of post-analysis software for immune sequencing data (dated by TCRdb to about 2015). Study-level background: The recorded disease courses included relapsing-remitting, secondary progressive and progressive-relapsing multiple sclerosis, and some patients had no subtype annotation. The patient repertoires were set against 10 or so previously published healthy control repertoires from donors whose ages ranged from roughly 6 to 26 years. A subset of samples was prepared in parallel using single-end sample barcoding, then pooled and co-amplified after Illumina adapter ligation.

The paper's findings and limits, for the study overall: The control group was slightly older than the multiple sclerosis patient group. Significantly higher frequencies in patients than in controls were found for roughly 5 TRBV segments, including TRBV5-6, TRBV5-1 and TRBV20-1. Normalized Chao1 diversity was significantly lower in multiple sclerosis patients than controls, suggesting substantial peripheral T-cell clonal expansion. Direct clustering with F measure revealed strong co-clustering of samples prepared in the same batch, which led to a batch-effect correction.

CDR3 length: 15 amino acids, cysteine to phenylalanine. The sequence is cut down to CDR3 DNA, 45 bases in frame from base 1. Trimming removed 0 bases from V and 5 bases from J, leaving 16 bases between the germline ends. Looking up the germline V gene yields CDR1 SQVTM and CDR2 ANQGSEA. To demonstrate the VDJtools post-analysis software, TCR beta repertoires were profiled from the peripheral blood of about 13 young patients with multiple sclerosis. The multiple sclerosis patients were children and adolescents ranging in age from 6 to 15 years. The library was built by means of PCR. Reads for this sample came from an Illumina HiSeq 2500. Unique molecular identifiers were incorporated into TCR beta cDNA libraries to reduce PCR and sequencing biases. Every 1 to 10 million input T cells yielded about 500,000 cDNA molecules, meaning each molecule approximated one T cell. The patient libraries were prepared and sequenced using the same protocol as the earlier healthy control dataset. Within a given batch, samples were prepared together, multiplexed and sequenced on the same HiSeq lane. The original methods were these. MIGEC handled the raw barcoded reads, throwing out single-read molecular identifier groups before consensus assembly and CDR3 extraction. VDJtools was used for post-analysis of the clonotype tables, with diversity normalized by down-sampling every dataset to the smallest sample size. In repertoire overlap clustering, CDR3 amino acid sequences, but not nucleotide sequences, were matched to correct batch-related cross-sample contamination. TCRdb reanalyzed the raw reads on its own, using fastp at Q25 for trimming and MiXCR for clone calling, and kept in-frame beta chains. Rows are unified per CDR3 protein, each entry keeping the most common DNA and genes. The V and J calls, along with clone size, are taken from TCRdb and not from the paper's own processing. The sample table shows hundreds of thousands of distinct CDR3 sequences, and 55% to 60% are seen once. 11% of the sample belongs to the ten largest clones.

In this sample, this clonotype turned up a few times. Its antigen remains undetermined. No base-level quality is on record; no much larger clone is a single base apart. The sequenced sample consisted of blood. The rearranged segments are TRBV29-1 and TRBJ2-5; a tentative D match to TRBD2 spans 7 bases. The sequence was obtained from a girl aged 2 to 9 with multiple sclerosis. The CDR3 here reads CSVEEAVRGGETQYF. The DNA sequence follows: TGCAGCGTTGAAGAGGCGGTCAGGGGAGGGGAGACCCAGTACTTC.